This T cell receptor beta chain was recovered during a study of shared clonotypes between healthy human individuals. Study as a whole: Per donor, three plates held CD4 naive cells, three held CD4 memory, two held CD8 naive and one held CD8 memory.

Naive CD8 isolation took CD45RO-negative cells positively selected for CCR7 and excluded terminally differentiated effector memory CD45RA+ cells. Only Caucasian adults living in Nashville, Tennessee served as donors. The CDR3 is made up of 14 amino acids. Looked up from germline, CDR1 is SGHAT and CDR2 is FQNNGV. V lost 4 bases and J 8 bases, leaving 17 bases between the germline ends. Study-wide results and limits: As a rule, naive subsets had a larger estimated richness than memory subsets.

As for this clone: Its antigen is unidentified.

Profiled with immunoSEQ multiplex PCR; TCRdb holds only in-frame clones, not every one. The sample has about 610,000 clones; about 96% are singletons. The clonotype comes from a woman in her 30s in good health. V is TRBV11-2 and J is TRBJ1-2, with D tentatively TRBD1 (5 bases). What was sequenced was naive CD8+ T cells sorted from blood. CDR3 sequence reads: CASSSKPGGIGYTF. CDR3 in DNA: TGTGCCAGCAGCTCTAAACCCGGGGGGATAGGCTACACCTTC.